The sequence of this TCR beta chain was determined in a study of cytomegalovirus exposure and HLA in healthy donors. Notes on the study in general: Most TCR sequences proved rare, with some public TCRs found in many donors.

Using immunoSEQ multiplex PCR, the repertoire was profiled, and TCRdb retains in-frame clones only, with some absent. The sample contains about 180,000 clones, just under 90% of which appear only once. As regards this clone: The antigen remains undetermined.

The CDR3 is 14 amino acids. The V segment lost 6 bases and the J segment 6 bases; nucleotides outside the gene matches: 10. The germline V gene has CDR1 LNHDA and CDR2 SQIVND (reference sequence). The genes are TRBV19 and TRBJ1-2; 7 nucleotides match TRBD1. The sample taken for sequencing was PBMCs. This TCR was sampled from a woman in her twenties or thirties in good health and CMV-seronegative. CDR3 bases: TGTGCCAGTAGAGGGACAGCCCACCCCGATGGCTACACCTTC. This encodes CASRGTAHPDGYTF.